What follows describes a single T cell receptor beta chain. This sample was included in a study of somatic mutations in cytotoxic T cells in rheumatoid arthritis. About the research overall: Among the T-cell populations stained with V beta antibodies, some were separated by flow sorting at nearly 100% purity, including V beta1+ cells whose TCRB was sequenced.

The CDR3 is 14 residues long. Germline V CDR1 and CDR2: SGHRS, YFSETQ. The ends were cut back, 5 bases at V and 6 bases at J, with 15 bases in the middle. The CD4+ and CD8+ fractions came from positive magnetic bead selection and were purity-checked by flow cytometry. Repertoires were generated with immunoSEQ multiplex PCR, while TCRdb's copy carries only in-frame clones and drops some. Of about 18,000 clones in the sample, about 70% were seen once. The chain couples TRBV5-1 to TRBJ2-1; D may be TRBD2 (5 bases). The sequenced sample consisted of CD8+ T cells sorted from blood. The receptor was isolated from an adult with rheumatoid arthritis. In DNA, the CDR3 is TGCGCCAGCAGAAACGCGGGCCTGGGCAATGAGCAGTTCTTC. This translates into CASRNAGLGNEQFF.